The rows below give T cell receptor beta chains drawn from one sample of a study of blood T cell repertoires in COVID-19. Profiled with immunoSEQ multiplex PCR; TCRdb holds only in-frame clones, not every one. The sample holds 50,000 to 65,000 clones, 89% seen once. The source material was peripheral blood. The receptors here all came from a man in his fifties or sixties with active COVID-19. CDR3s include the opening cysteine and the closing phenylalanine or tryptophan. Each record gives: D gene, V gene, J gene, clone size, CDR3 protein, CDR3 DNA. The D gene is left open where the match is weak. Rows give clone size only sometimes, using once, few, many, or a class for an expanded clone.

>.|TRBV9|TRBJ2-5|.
CASSLRGGETQYF
TGTGCCAGCAGCCTCAGGGGTGGAGAGACCCAGTACTTC
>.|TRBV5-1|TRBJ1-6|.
CASSPGQLGSPLHF
TGCGCCAGCAGCCCGGGACAATTGGGTTCACCCCTCCACTTT
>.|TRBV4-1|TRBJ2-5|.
CASSHGTGFREETQYF
TGCGCCAGCAGCCACGGGACTGGGTTTCGCGAAGAGACCCAGTACTTC
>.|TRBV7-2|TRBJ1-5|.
CASSSLGGGNQPQHF
TGTGCCAGCAGCTCCCTCGGGGGGGGCAATCAGCCCCAGCATTTT
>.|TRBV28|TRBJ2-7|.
CASSLRVLSYEQYF
TGTGCCAGCAGTTTACGTGTCCTCTCCTACGAGCAGTACTTC
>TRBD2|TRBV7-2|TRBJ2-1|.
CASSQTSGRASGQFF
TGTGCCAGCAGCCAAACTAGCGGGAGGGCCTCAGGGCAGTTCTTC
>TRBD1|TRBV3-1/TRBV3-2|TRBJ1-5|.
CASSPGTGYSNQPQHF
TGTGCCAGCAGCCCGGGGACAGGATATAGCAATCAGCCCCAGCATTTT
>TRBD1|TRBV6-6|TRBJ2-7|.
CASRGTGWNEQYF
TGTGCCAGCCGGGGGACAGGGTGGAACGAGCAGTACTTC
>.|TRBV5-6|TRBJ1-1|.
CASSLRQDWEAFF
TGTGCCAGCAGCTTGAGACAGGATTGGGAAGCTTTCTTT
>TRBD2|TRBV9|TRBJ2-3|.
CASSPAGGSTDTQYF
TGTGCCAGCAGTCCAGCGGGAGGGAGCACAGATACGCAGTATTTT
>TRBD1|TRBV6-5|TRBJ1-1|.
CASNADRVGTEAFF
TGTGCCAGCAACGCGGACAGGGTAGGCACTGAAGCTTTCTTT
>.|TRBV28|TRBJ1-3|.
CASRSGYSGNTIYF
TGTGCCAGCCGTTCAGGTTACTCTGGAAACACCATATATTTT
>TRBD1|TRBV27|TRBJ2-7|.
CASSFRGQGPYEQYF
TGTGCCAGCAGTTTCCGGGGACAGGGTCCCTACGAGCAGTACTTC
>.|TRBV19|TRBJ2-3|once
CASSITGPTDTQYF
TGTGCCAGTAGTATCACAGGTCCCACAGATACGCAGTATTTT
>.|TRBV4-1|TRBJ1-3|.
CASSQVGGSGNTIYF
TGCGCCAGCAGCCAAGTCGGGGGCTCTGGAAACACCATATATTTT
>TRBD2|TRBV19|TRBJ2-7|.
CASSPETSFYEQYF
TGTGCCAGTAGTCCCGAGACTAGCTTCTACGAGCAGTACTTC
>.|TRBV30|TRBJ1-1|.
CAWTRFRQGEAFF
TGTGCCTGGACCCGATTCCGGCAGGGCGAGGCTTTCTTT
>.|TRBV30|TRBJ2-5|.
CAWSVPDKETQYF
TGTGCCTGGAGTGTCCCAGACAAGGAGACCCAGTACTTC
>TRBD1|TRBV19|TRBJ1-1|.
CASSVTGTGGAFF
TGTGCCAGTAGCGTCACCGGGACAGGGGGGGCTTTCTTT
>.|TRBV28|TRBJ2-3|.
CASSSTGAGDTQYF
TGTGCCAGCAGTTCTACAGGGGCGGGGGATACGCAGTATTTT
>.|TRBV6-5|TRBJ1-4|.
CASTGATNEKLFF
TGTGCCAGCACGGGGGCAACTAATGAAAAACTGTTTTTT
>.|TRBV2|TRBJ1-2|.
CASSKDRLLSNYGYTF
TGTGCCAGCAGTAAAGACAGGCTCCTGTCTAACTATGGCTACACCTTC
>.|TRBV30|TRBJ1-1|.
CAWSVGENTEAFF
TGTGCCTGGAGTGTTGGAGAGAACACTGAAGCTTTCTTT
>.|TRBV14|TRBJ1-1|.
CASSPRVRNTEAFF
TGTGCCAGCAGCCCCCGTGTCAGGAACACTGAAGCTTTCTTT
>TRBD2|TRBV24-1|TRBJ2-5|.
CATSDPSGTETQYF
TGTGCCACCAGTGACCCAAGCGGGACAGAGACCCAGTACTTC